These 25 T cell receptor beta chains originate from one sample sequenced in a study of neoadjuvant anti-PD-1 for oral cavity cancer. The assay was immunoSEQ multiplex PCR, and TCRdb's table has in-frame clones only and misses some. Altogether around 6,700 clones are present, about 78% being singletons, with the ten largest covering less than 3%. The sample consisted of PBMCs, taken before nivolumab (anti-PD-1) treatment. The receptors originated from a person between 35 and 79 years old with oral cavity squamous cell carcinoma.

V gene TRBV19 combines with J gene TRBJ2-5; the D gene is possibly TRBD1 (7 bases). Germline V gene data show CDR1 as LNHDA and CDR2 as SQIVND (reference sequence). This CDR3 spans 17 amino acids. Trimming cost V 2 bases and J 1 base, with 17 bases left between them. This CDR3 is CASSIRGDSKTQETQYF. CDR3 bases: TGTGCCAGTAGTATACGCGGGGACAGCAAGACCCAAGAGACCCAGTACTTC.

The chain is built from TRBV13 and TRBJ2-7; 7 bases map to TRBD1. The J segment lost 6 bases and the V segment lost 3 bases, leaving 20 bases of the junction unmatched. This CDR3 region has 18 residues. CDR1 and CDR2 from the germline V gene are PRHDT and FYEKMQ (reference sequence). For the CDR3, the DNA is TGTGCCAGCAGCTTCCTAATTACCGACAGGGCCAAGGTTTCCGAGCAGTACTTC. This translates into CASSFLITDRAKVSEQYF.

This clone has more than one count but fewer than ten. The rearrangement uses TRBV27 and TRBJ1-1; D gene ambiguous. The CDR3 totals 13 residues. Germline V gives CDR1 MNHEY, CDR2 SMNVEV (reference sequence). Trimming stripped 2 bases from V and 2 bases from J, with 6 bases between. The CDR3 region is CASSLNLNTEAFF. The CDR3 bases are TGTGCCAGCAGTTTAAATCTAAACACTGAAGCTTTCTTT.

The chain is built from TRBV27 and TRBJ2-5; 9 positions match TRBD2. V lost 6 bases to trimming and J lost 4 bases; unmatched junction nucleotides: 9. This CDR3 has 15 amino acids. Germline values: CDR1 MNHEY, CDR2 SMNVEV (reference sequence). For the CDR3, the DNA is TGTGCCAGCAGCTCGCTGCGGGGGGGCCGAGAGACCCAGTACTTC. It translates to CASSSLRGGRETQYF.

The rearrangement uses TRBV19 and TRBJ1-1, with D perhaps TRBD1 (5 bases). V lost 3 bases and J lost 4, with 12 bases in between. The CDR3 consists of 14 residues. Germline V lookup: CDR1 LNHDA, CDR2 SQIVND (reference sequence). CDR3 nucleotide sequence: TGTGCCAGTAGTATGGGGTCAGGGAGCACTGAAGCTTTCTTT. It encodes CASSMGSGSTEAFF.

The genes are TRBV7-2 and TRBJ2-5; a possible D gene is TRBD2 (6 bases). Germline V gene sequence: CDR1 SGHTA, CDR2 FQGNSA. This CDR3 is built from 15 residues. V was clipped by 4 bases and J by 0 bases, with 12 bases between them. CDR3 DNA sequence: TGTGCCAGCAGCTCCCCCCGCGGGGACCAAGAGACCCAGTACTTC. Amino acid sequence: CASSSPRGDQETQYF. The complete variable domain, with remaining parts taken from reference TRBV7-2 and TRBJ2-5, reads GAGVSQSPSNKVTEKGKDVELRCDPISGHTALYWYRQSLGQGLEFLIYFQGNSAPDKSGLPSDRFSAERTGGSVSTLTIQRTQQEDSAVYLCASSSPRGDQETQYFGPGTRLLVL.

The CDR3 protein is CASSHTRWGGYEQYF. The DNA for the CDR3 is TGTGCCAGCAGCCATACTAGGTGGGGGGGCTATGAGCAGTACTTC. V usage is TRBV7-8 and J usage is TRBJ2-7; possible D gene TRBD2, 7 bases. Germline loops: CDR1 SGHVS, CDR2 FQNEAQ. Deletions cut 5 bases from V and 7 bases from J, with 21 bases between. The CDR3 consists of 15 residues.

This clone was observed a few times. The chain carries TRBV19 and TRBJ1-5; D may be TRBD1 (5 bases). The V gene's germline CDR1 is LNHDA and CDR2 SQIVND (reference sequence). V shed 7 bases and J shed 0 bases, with 19 bases lying between them. This CDR3 is built from 17 residues. The CDR3 DNA sequence: TGTGCCAGTACCTCAGGGCGGGGGAGACTTAGCAATCAGCCCCAGCATTTT. Translated, it gives CASTSGRGRLSNQPQHF.

The table lists this clone with a count of one. The chain is built from TRBV7-2 and TRBJ1-4; D might be TRBD1 (5 bases). Trimming stripped 1 base from V and 10 bases from J, with 13 bases between. The CDR3 contains 14 residues. Germline lookup yields CDR1 SGHTA and CDR2 FQGNSA. The CDR3 is CASSLVSGSGKLFF. In nucleotides, the CDR3 is TGTGCCAGCAGCTTAGTCTCAGGGTCAGGAAAACTGTTTTTT.

The genes are TRBV4-3 and TRBJ1-6, with D maybe TRBD1 (5 bases). V lost 2 bases and J 8 bases, leaving 13 bases between the germline ends. The length of the CDR3 is 15 residues. Germline V CDR1 and CDR2: LGHNA, YSLEER. In DNA form, the CDR3 reads TGCGCCAGCAGCCAATCTCGGGACGGATATTCACCCCTCCACTTT. Translating gives CASSQSRDGYSPLHF.

This chain connects TRBV6-6 to TRBJ1-2, with 7 bases fitting TRBD1. Per the germline V gene, CDR1 is MNHNY and CDR2 is SVGAGI (reference sequence). CDR3 length: 15 amino acids. Germline trimming cut 7 bases from V and 2 bases from J; bases unmatched to any gene: 10. The CDR3 region is CASKEGGGGNYGYTF. CDR3 DNA sequence: TGTGCCAGCAAAGAAGGGGGCGGAGGAAACTATGGCTACACCTTC.

This clone has more than one count but fewer than ten. The V and J genes are TRBV27 and TRBJ1-1; D perhaps matches TRBD1 (5 bases). The CDR3 contains 14 residues. V shed 5 bases and J shed 8 bases, with 18 bases lying between them. Germline V gene sequence: CDR1 MNHEY, CDR2 SMNVEV (reference sequence). The CDR3 nucleotides read TGTGCCAGCAGTCAACAGGCCTGGGGGATCGAAGCTTTCTTT. It specifies CASSQQAWGIEAFF.

This clone is a singleton in its sample. The chain uses TRBV6-1 and TRBJ1-1; no reliable D call. This CDR3 comprises 14 residues. Trimming pared 2 bases from V and 8 bases from J, leaving 15 bases between. Germline CDR1 reads MNHNS; CDR2 reads SASEGT. DNA for the CDR3: TGTGCCAGCAGTGAATTGGAAGGACTGACCGAAGCTTTCTTT. The encoded protein is CASSELEGLTEAFF.

The V gene is TRBV2, the J gene TRBJ2-6, with D hard to call. Germline-derived CDR1 and CDR2 are SNHLY and FYNNEI. V lost 3 bases to trimming and J lost 4 bases, with 13 bases between them. This CDR3 is 16 amino acids long. The CDR3 loop reads CASSDLLGNGANVLTF. The CDR3 DNA reads as TGTGCCAGCAGTGACTTGTTGGGGAACGGGGCCAACGTCCTGACTTTC.

This clone has a handful of counts. The chain couples TRBV2 to TRBJ1-1; 9 nucleotides match TRBD1. After removal of 6 bases from V and 0 bases from J, the junction contained 5 bases not matched to a gene. CDR1 SNHLY and CDR2 FYNNEI come from the germline V gene. The CDR3 is 15 amino acids. The CDR3 protein is CASRDRGYLNTEAFF. CDR3 sequence (DNA): TGTGCCAGCAGGGACAGGGGTTATTTGAACACTGAAGCTTTCTTT.

The chain combines TRBV4-3 with TRBJ2-1; D is possibly TRBD1 (7 bases). Per germline, CDR1 LGHNA and CDR2 YSLEER. This CDR3 region has 16 residues. V shed 1 base and J shed 9 bases, with 19 bases lying between them. The CDR3 reads CASSQGAGQRSSEQFF. For the CDR3, the DNA is TGCGCCAGCAGCCAAGGGGCGGGACAGAGGTCCAGTGAGCAGTTCTTC.

This rearrangement joins TRBV7-2 to TRBJ1-1, with 8 bases lining up with TRBD1. The CDR3 loop spans 15 amino acids. Germline lookup yields CDR1 SGHTA and CDR2 FQGNSA. Germline trimming cut 3 bases from V and 1 base from J; bases unmatched to any gene: 4. In DNA, the CDR3 is TGTGCCAGCAGCTTTACAGGACAGGGGAACACTGAAGCTTTCTTT. As protein: CASSFTGQGNTEAFF.

The chain links TRBV7-2 to TRBJ1-2; TRBD1 is a possible D gene (6 bases). V was cut by 5 bases and J by 4 bases, with 11 bases left in between. The CDR3 covers 13 residues. Looked up from germline, CDR1 is SGHTA and CDR2 is FQGNSA. CDR3 sequence reads: CASSPRTAYGYTF. CDR3 nucleotides: TGTGCCAGCAGCCCAAGGACAGCCTATGGCTACACCTTC.

Here the CDR3 reads CASSSSGTQETQYF. CDR3 nucleotide sequence: TGTGCCAGCAGCTCGTCCGGGACCCAAGAGACCCAGTACTTC. V is TRBV7-2 and J is TRBJ2-5; D possibly matches TRBD1 or TRBD2 (5 bases each). The CDR3 is 14 residues long. Germline lookup yields CDR1 SGHTA and CDR2 FQGNSA. The V gene lost 4 bases and the J gene lost 1 base, with 10 bases spanning the gap. Complete variable domain (other parts from reference TRBV7-2 and TRBJ2-5): GAGVSQSPSNKVTEKGKDVELRCDPISGHTALYWYRQSLGQGLEFLIYFQGNSAPDKSGLPSDRFSAERTGGSVSTLTIQRTQQEDSAVYLCASSSSGTQETQYFGPGTRLLVL.

In DNA form, the CDR3 reads TGTGCCAGCAGTTGGGTAACAGGGGTCGAAGCTTTCTTT. It is translated as CASSWVTGVEAFF. The chain joins TRBV9 to TRBJ1-1; 7 bases align to TRBD1. V trimming: 5 bases; J trimming: 8 bases; junction bases outside the gene matches: 9. This CDR3 is 13 amino acids long. Germline V lookup: CDR1 SGDLS, CDR2 YYNGEE.

The V and J genes are TRBV5-1 and TRBJ2-3; a possible D gene is TRBD2 (7 bases). V lost 7 bases, J lost 2 bases, and 23 bases lay in between. The CDR3 contains 17 residues. Germline lookup yields CDR1 SGHRS and CDR2 YFSETQ. CDR3 bases: TGCGCCAGCGTCCAGTCCCCCCGGCGGGGGCCCACAGATACGCAGTATTTT. Its protein is CASVQSPRRGPTDTQYF.

The V call is TRBV19, the J call TRBJ2-2; D uncertain. Germline V gene data show CDR1 as LNHDA and CDR2 as SQIVND (reference sequence). The CDR3 length is 14 residues. V dropped 4 bases and J dropped 0 bases, with 6 bases sitting between them. CDR3 amino acids: CASSSITNTGELFF. The CDR3 DNA is TGTGCCAGTAGTAGTATCACGAACACCGGGGAGCTGTTTTTT.

The chain joins TRBV29-1 to TRBJ1-2; 10 bases line up with TRBD1. Germline V CDR1 and CDR2: SQVTM, ANQGSEA. V lost 4 bases and J lost 7; bases outside the gene matches: 9. This CDR3 has 14 residues. In DNA form, the CDR3 reads TGCAGCGTTGTTCGAGGACAGGGGGAAGGTGGCTACACCTTC. It yields the protein CSVVRGQGEGGYTF.

A few counts support this clone. The V gene is TRBV29-1, the J gene TRBJ1-1; maybe TRBD1 (5 bases). CDR3 length: 14 residues. Trimming stripped 4 bases from V and 1 base from J, with 13 bases between. CDR1 and CDR2 from the germline V gene are SQVTM and ANQGSEA. The CDR3 sequence: CSVARSGSNTEAFF. As DNA, the CDR3 is TGCAGCGTTGCGAGGTCAGGGTCGAACACTGAAGCTTTCTTT.

The genes are TRBV30 and TRBJ2-1; the match to TRBD2 covers 9 bases. Germline V lookup: CDR1 GTSNPN, CDR2 SVGIG (reference sequence). This CDR3 spans 13 amino acids. Losses at the gene ends were 5 bases for V and 4 bases for J; bases not matched to a gene: 3. The CDR3 region has the DNA TGTGCCTGGTCGGGACTAGCATACAATGAGCAGTTCTTC. Translation: CAWSGLAYNEQFF.